This T cell receptor (beta chain) was captured in a study of T-cell memory formation after mild COVID-19. Study-level information: Clustering of TCRs was largely donor specific.

One entry per CDR3 protein results from TCRdb running MiXCR on the 5' RACE reads. The sample lists about 110,000 distinct CDR3 sequences, around 11% occurring once. For this clonotype: The antigen is undetermined.

Study results and caveats: Contracting CD4+ clones lay largely in CM and EM, with CD8+ ones residing in EMRA. Clones that contracted from day 15 to 85 had balanced CD4/CD8; later expanders were CD4+ biased. That cross-reactive memory joined was suggested by some responding clones appearing in pre-infection memory.

The CDR3 runs to 12 residues. Trimming shortened V by 5 bases and J by 2 bases, and 6 bases separated the two germline ends. The chain links TRBV12-3 or TRBV12-4 to TRBJ1-1; D is unclear. The sample taken for sequencing was PBMCs or a T cell subset sorted from them (not recorded which). This clonotype was obtained from an adult woman who had mild COVID-19 (a few samples of this study predate the infection). Cell type and time point are not known. The DNA for the CDR3 is TGTGCCAGCAGTCGGGCCAACACTGAAGCTTTCTTT. It specifies CASSRANTEAFF.